This is a list of T cell receptor beta chains from one sample in a study of molecular identifiers for immune sequencing clone quantification. TCRdb reanalysed the PCR reads using MiXCR and keeps one entry per CDR3 protein. The sample contains 490,000 or so distinct CDR3 sequences, about 26% of which appear only once. Input material: naive CD8+ T cells from blood, with Jurkat cell RNA spiked in. The source is a human donor in good health. Some libraries in this study had Jurkat cell RNA spiked in. Both conserved end residues are part of each CDR3. The order of the fields is D gene, clone size, V gene, J gene, CDR3 DNA, CDR3 protein. A D gene is named only where the DNA matches it firmly. Clone size is stated in some rows and not others, as once, few, many or a class when expanded.

D: .
size: .
V: TRBV25-1
J: TRBJ1-1
DNA: TGTGCCAGCAGTGAATTCACGGGAATCATGAACACTGAAGCTTTCTTT
CDR3: CASSEFTGIMNTEAFF

D: .
size: few
V: TRBV27
J: TRBJ1-1
DNA: TGTGCCAGCAGTTTCAATCCAGGGGACGCTAGGGGAGCTTTCTTT
CDR3: CASSFNPGDARGAFF

D: .
size: few
V: TRBV4-1
J: TRBJ1-1
DNA: TGCGCCAGCAGCCTAAGCCAATGGACTGAAGCTTTCTTT
CDR3: CASSLSQWTEAFF

D: TRBD1
size: many
V: TRBV29-1
J: TRBJ2-3
DNA: TGCAGCGTTGGATTTCCGGGACAGGGGATCGATACGCAGTATTTT
CDR3: CSVGFPGQGIDTQYF

D: TRBD2
size: many
V: TRBV4-2
J: TRBJ2-7
DNA: TGTGCCAGCAGCCAAGTTCCCGGGGGGGCCTACGAGCAGTACTTC
CDR3: CASSQVPGGAYEQYF

D: .
size: .
V: TRBV27
J: TRBJ1-2
DNA: TGTGCCAGCAGTTTAAGGGCCACAAGCGTCTATGGCTACACCTTC
CDR3: CASSLRATSVYGYTF

D: .
size: .
V: TRBV23-1
J: TRBJ2-5
DNA: TGCGCCAGCAGTCAATCCCCGGGGCCCCCACCAGAGGCCCAGTACTTC
CDR3: CASSQSPGPPPEAQYF

D: .
size: few
V: TRBV27
J: TRBJ2-5
DNA: TGTGCCAGCAGTTACAGCCCCCGAGAGACCCAGTACTTC
CDR3: CASSYSPRETQYF

D: .
size: many
V: TRBV19
J: TRBJ1-5
DNA: TGTGCCAGTAGTATCTTTGGCAGATATAGCAATCAGCCCCAGCATTTT
CDR3: CASSIFGRYSNQPQHF

D: .
size: few
V: TRBV6-1
J: TRBJ2-3
DNA: TGTGCCAGCAGGGCCCCCCGGGACATTATCGCCCCGATCACAGATACGCAGTATTTT
CDR3: CASRAPRDIIAPITDTQYF

D: .
size: .
V: TRBV19
J: TRBJ2-7
DNA: TGTGCCACCGGGGCAGGGGCCAACTACGAGCAGTACTTC
CDR3: CATGAGANYEQYF

D: .
size: few
V: TRBV25-1
J: TRBJ1-1
DNA: TGTGCCAGCAGTGATTCTCCCATGGAAGCGACTATGAACACTGAAGCTTTCTTT
CDR3: CASSDSPMEATMNTEAFF

D: .
size: many
V: TRBV7-8
J: TRBJ2-3
DNA: TGTGCCAGCAGCCTAACAGGGGCGGGGGGCACAGATACGCAGTATTTT
CDR3: CASSLTGAGGTDTQYF

D: .
size: .
V: TRBV2
J: TRBJ2-6
DNA: TGTGCCAGCAGAGAAACCTTCTTAACTGGGGCCAACGTCCTGACTTTC
CDR3: CASRETFLTGANVLTF

D: TRBD1
size: many
V: TRBV5-4
J: TRBJ2-7
DNA: TGTGCCAGCAGCTGGGGGACTCCGGGACAGGGGCCTCTCGAGCAGTACTTC
CDR3: CASSWGTPGQGPLEQYF

D: .
size: many
V: TRBV6-2/TRBV6-3
J: TRBJ1-1
DNA: TGTGCCAGCAGTTACTCGAGGCTGAACACTGAAGCTTTCTTT
CDR3: CASSYSRLNTEAFF

D: .
size: .
V: TRBV27
J: TRBJ2-7
DNA: TGTGCCAGCAGTTTTATCGGGGGTCTAAGGGATTACGAGCAGTACTTC
CDR3: CASSFIGGLRDYEQYF

D: .
size: few
V: TRBV6-2/TRBV6-3
J: TRBJ2-7
DNA: TGTGCCAGCAGTTACGAATACAGGGCTTTGAAGTACTTC
CDR3: CASSYEYRALKYF

D: .
size: few
V: TRBV6-1
J: TRBJ2-7
DNA: TGTGCCAGCAACCAGGGGAACTACGAGCAGTACTTC
CDR3: CASNQGNYEQYF

D: .
size: many
V: TRBV11-2
J: TRBJ1-1
DNA: TGTGCCAGCAGCTTAGCGGCCAGTATGAACACTGAAGCTTTCTTT
CDR3: CASSLAASMNTEAFF

D: .
size: few
V: TRBV5-1
J: TRBJ2-2
DNA: TGCGCCAGCAGCTTGGCCGGGGTAAACACCGGGGAGCTGTTTTTT
CDR3: CASSLAGVNTGELFF

D: .
size: few
V: TRBV7-9
J: TRBJ2-7
DNA: TGTGCCAGCAGCCCTCCTGTCGGGGGTCCTTACGAGCAGTACTTC
CDR3: CASSPPVGGPYEQYF

D: .
size: many
V: TRBV29-1
J: TRBJ1-3
DNA: TGCAGCGTTGAGGGTGACGGGGATCGATCTGGAAACACCATATATTTT
CDR3: CSVEGDGDRSGNTIYF

D: .
size: .
V: TRBV24-1
J: TRBJ2-1
DNA: TGTGCCACCAGTGATTACGACCTTTCCCGCACCCCATGGTTGGAGCAGTTCTTC
CDR3: CATSDYDLSRTPWLEQFF

D: .
size: .
V: TRBV4-3
J: TRBJ1-5
DNA: TGCGCCAGCAGCCAAGGAACGTGGAGCAATCAGCCCCAGCATTTT
CDR3: CASSQGTWSNQPQHF

D: .
size: .
V: TRBV5-3
J: TRBJ2-5
DNA: TGTGCCAGCGGCTTGGGGGACTCTACCGGAGAGACCCAGTACTTC
CDR3: CASGLGDSTGETQYF

D: .
size: few
V: TRBV4-3
J: TRBJ1-6
DNA: TGCGCCAGCAGCCAAGGGACACCAAAAAATTCACCCCTCCACTTT
CDR3: CASSQGTPKNSPLHF

D: TRBD2
size: few
V: TRBV6-5
J: TRBJ2-2
DNA: TGTGCCAGCCTCCAGGTTTCTAGCGGGAGGATGAACACCGGGGAGCTGTTTTTT
CDR3: CASLQVSSGRMNTGELFF

D: .
size: .
V: TRBV5-3
J: TRBJ1-5
DNA: TGTGCCAGCAGCTTGGTGGGAGGATACCTCTATAGCAATCAGCCCCTGCATTTT
CDR3: CASSLVGGYLYSNQPLHF

D: .
size: .
V: TRBV7-6
J: TRBJ2-2
DNA: TGTGCCAGCAGCGTGGTAGGGAGGTCGCCAAACACCGGGGAGCTGTTTTTT
CDR3: CASSVVGRSPNTGELFF

D: TRBD1
size: many
V: TRBV28
J: TRBJ2-3
DNA: TGTGCCAGCAGTTTTACAGGACAGGGGGCAGATACGCAGTATTTT
CDR3: CASSFTGQGADTQYF

D: TRBD2
size: .
V: TRBV6-2/TRBV6-3
J: TRBJ2-1
DNA: TGTGCCAGCAGTTCCGTTTGGGTAGCGGGAGTAACGAATGAGCAGTTCTTC
CDR3: CASSSVWVAGVTNEQFF

D: TRBD2
size: many
V: TRBV12-3/TRBV12-4
J: TRBJ2-3
DNA: TGTGCCAGCAGTCCCTACCGACTAGCGGGCACAGATACGCAGTATTTT
CDR3: CASSPYRLAGTDTQYF

D: TRBD2
size: few
V: TRBV13
J: TRBJ2-3
DNA: TGTGCCAGCAGCACGATAGCGGGAGGGCCTGCAGATACGCAGTATTTT
CDR3: CASSTIAGGPADTQYF

D: TRBD2
size: few
V: TRBV13
J: TRBJ2-1
DNA: TGTGCCAGCAGCGCCGCCGGGACTAGCGTTCCCGATGAGCAGTTCTTC
CDR3: CASSAAGTSVPDEQFF

D: .
size: many
V: TRBV5-6
J: TRBJ1-1
DNA: TGTGCCAGCAGCTTGGATGTGAACACTGAAGCTTTCTTT
CDR3: CASSLDVNTEAFF

D: .
size: many
V: TRBV20-1
J: TRBJ2-2
DNA: TGCAGTGCTAGTCGATCGGCAGGGGAGCTGTTTTTT
CDR3: CSASRSAGELFF

D: TRBD2
size: .
V: TRBV20-1
J: TRBJ2-7
DNA: TGCAGTGCTCTATCCGGACTAGCGGGAGGGCCCCTTAGATACGAGCAGTACTTC
CDR3: CSALSGLAGGPLRYEQYF

D: TRBD1
size: few
V: TRBV15
J: TRBJ1-1
DNA: TGTGCCACCAGCAGAGATAACTTGGCAGGGGGAGCTTTCTTT
CDR3: CATSRDNLAGGAFF

D: .
size: .
V: TRBV29-1
J: TRBJ1-1
DNA: TGCAGCGCCGGTTTCGAGCCTGAAGCTTTCTTT
CDR3: CSAGFEPEAFF

D: .
size: many
V: TRBV6-1
J: TRBJ2-1
DNA: TGTGCCAGCAGTGAGGCCGGGAACTCCTACAATGAGCAGTTCTTC
CDR3: CASSEAGNSYNEQFF

D: .
size: .
V: TRBV14
J: TRBJ2-1
DNA: TGTGCCAGCAGCCAAGATAAAAGCTCCTACAATGAGCAGTTCTTC
CDR3: CASSQDKSSYNEQFF